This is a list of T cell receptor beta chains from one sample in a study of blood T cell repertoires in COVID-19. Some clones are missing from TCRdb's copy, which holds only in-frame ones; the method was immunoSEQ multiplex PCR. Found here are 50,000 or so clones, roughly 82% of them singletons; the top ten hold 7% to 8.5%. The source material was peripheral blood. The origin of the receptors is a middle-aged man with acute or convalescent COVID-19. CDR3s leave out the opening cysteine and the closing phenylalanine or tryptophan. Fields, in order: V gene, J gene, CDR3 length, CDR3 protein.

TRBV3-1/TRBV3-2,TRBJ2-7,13,ASSQRDGGLYEQY
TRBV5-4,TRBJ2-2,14,ASSLNGGRGAGELF
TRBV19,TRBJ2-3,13,ASSWGGAGTDTQY
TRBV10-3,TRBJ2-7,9,AIGTGPEQY
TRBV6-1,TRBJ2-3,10,ASSESGDTQY
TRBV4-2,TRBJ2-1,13,ASSRGGGSYNEQF
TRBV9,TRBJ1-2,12,ASSSGGLSYGYT
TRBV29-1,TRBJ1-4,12,SVGQGATNEKLF
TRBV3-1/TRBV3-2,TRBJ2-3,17,ASSQAPGGLAGEADTQY
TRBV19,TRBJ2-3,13,ASSSQGRLWATQY
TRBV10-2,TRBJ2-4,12,ASSESPRVNIQY
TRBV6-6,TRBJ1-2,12,ASRYEGAGRGYT
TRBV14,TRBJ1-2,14,ASSQATAGQGYGYT
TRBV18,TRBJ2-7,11,ASSPRGGDEQY
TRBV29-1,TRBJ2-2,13,SVGTGTGNTGELF
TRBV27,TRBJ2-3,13,ASSLKRGGTDTQY
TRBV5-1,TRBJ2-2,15,ASSLPGLAVNTGELF
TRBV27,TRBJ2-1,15,ASSSGRPGLMNNEQF
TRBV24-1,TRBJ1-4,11,ATSTGQSEKLF
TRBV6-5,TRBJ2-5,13,ASRNRGIGGETQY
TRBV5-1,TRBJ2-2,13,ASSPDPREAGELF
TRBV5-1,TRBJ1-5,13,ASSEGTGGRQPQH
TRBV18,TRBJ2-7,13,ASSRGLAGDLEQY
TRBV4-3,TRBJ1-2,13,ASSQADRGVNGYT
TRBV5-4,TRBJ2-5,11,AYRQGPQETQY
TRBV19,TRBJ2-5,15,ASSIGARAGNRETQY
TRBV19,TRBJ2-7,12,ASSIAAGEYEQY
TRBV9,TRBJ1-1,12,ASSTGQGTTEAF
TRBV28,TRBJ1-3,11,ASAVSAGNTIY
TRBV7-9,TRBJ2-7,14,ASSLWATVDSYEQY
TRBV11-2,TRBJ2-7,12,ASSLLSQGYEQY
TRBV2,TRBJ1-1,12,ASSSDRLGPGAF
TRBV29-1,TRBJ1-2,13,SVSGGTGNLYGYT
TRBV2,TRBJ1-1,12,ASSPQGAHTEAF
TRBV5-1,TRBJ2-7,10,ASSAVGSEQY
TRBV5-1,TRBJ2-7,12,ASSLTGPTYEQY
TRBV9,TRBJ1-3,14,ASSVRSGDSGNTIY
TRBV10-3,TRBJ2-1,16,AISGGPTGGVPFNEQF
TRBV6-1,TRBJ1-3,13,ASSDGSFSGNTIY
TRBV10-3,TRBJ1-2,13,AISESRQGAGGYT
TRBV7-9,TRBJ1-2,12,ASSTTGSGRGYT
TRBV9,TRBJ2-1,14,ASSVEGRGSYNEQF
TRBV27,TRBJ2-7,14,ASSFGMSGRGSEQY
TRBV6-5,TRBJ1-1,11,ASRRVGGTEAF
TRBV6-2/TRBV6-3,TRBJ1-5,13,ASSWTGQLYQPQH
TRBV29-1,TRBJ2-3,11,SAGGGGTDTQY
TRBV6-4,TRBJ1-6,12,ASSRGEPNSPLH
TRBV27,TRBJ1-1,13,ASSLSFTAGTEAF
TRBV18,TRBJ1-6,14,ASSQTTGESNSPLH
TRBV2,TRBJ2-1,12,ASSQTGPYNEQF
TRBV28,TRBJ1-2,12,ASSFRDRGRGYT
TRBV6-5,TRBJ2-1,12,ASNSGTTIFEQF
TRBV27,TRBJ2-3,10,AIRGGPDTQY
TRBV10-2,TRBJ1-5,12,ASSLENSNQPQH
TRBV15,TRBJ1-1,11,ATSRDRGTEAF
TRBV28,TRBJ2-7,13,ASRKRGTGGYEQY
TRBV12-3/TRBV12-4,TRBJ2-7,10,ASSQGIYEQY